Listed below are T cell receptor beta chains from one sample, sequenced in a study of T cell repertoires in cytomegalovirus infection. TCRdb passed the reads through MiXCR, listing each CDR3 protein once. The sample lists fewer than 550,000 distinct CDR3 sequences, around 10% occurring once. Sample: PBMCs. The receptor source for this set is a human donor in good health (CMV status not recorded). Some clones in this sample may be carry-over from other donors' samples. CDR3s include the opening cysteine and the closing phenylalanine or tryptophan. A clone size is listed for some rows: how often the clone was seen (once, few, many), or a class if it is expanded.

CDR3: CAISDTDSPGYTF; V: TRBV10-3; size: few
CDR3: CASSPLSQGAAFF; V: TRBV27; size: many
CDR3: CASSFFGNTIYF; V: TRBV28; size: many
CDR3: CSALWTANTEAFF; V: TRBV20-1; size: .
CDR3: CASSVGAAQETQYF; V: TRBV9; size: many
CDR3: CATREGDYGYTF; V: TRBV24-1; size: many
CDR3: CASSLGEGGSEAFF; V: TRBV12-3/TRBV12-4; size: many
CDR3: CASSSLAGEYEQYF; V: TRBV12-3/TRBV12-4; size: many
CDR3: CASSISPGQHLSYEQYF; V: TRBV12-3/TRBV12-4; size: few
CDR3: CASSLGTSGRDTQYF; V: TRBV5-4; size: few
CDR3: CATAMRGTSTEAFF; V: TRBV2; size: .
CDR3: CATSSDYRNQPQHF; V: TRBV15; size: many
CDR3: CASSFLETNYGYTF; V: TRBV19; size: few
CDR3: CASSLGDRGLVRNEQFF; V: TRBV7-9; size: many
CDR3: CGVEIGQARNIQYF; V: TRBV20-1; size: many